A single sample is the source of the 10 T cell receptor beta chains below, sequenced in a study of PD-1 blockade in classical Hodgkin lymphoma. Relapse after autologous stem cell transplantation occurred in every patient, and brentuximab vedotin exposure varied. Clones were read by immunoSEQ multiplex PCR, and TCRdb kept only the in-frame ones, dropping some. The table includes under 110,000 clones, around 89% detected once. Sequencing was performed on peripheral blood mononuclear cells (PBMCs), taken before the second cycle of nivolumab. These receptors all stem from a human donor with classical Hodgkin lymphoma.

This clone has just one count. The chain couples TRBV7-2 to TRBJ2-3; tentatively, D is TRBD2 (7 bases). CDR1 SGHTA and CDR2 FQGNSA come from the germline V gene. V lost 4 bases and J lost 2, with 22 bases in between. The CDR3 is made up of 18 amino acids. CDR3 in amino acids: CASSSPPGGGGPTDTQYF. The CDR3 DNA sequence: TGTGCCAGCAGCTCCCCTCCGGGCGGCGGGGGCCCCACAGATACGCAGTATTTT.

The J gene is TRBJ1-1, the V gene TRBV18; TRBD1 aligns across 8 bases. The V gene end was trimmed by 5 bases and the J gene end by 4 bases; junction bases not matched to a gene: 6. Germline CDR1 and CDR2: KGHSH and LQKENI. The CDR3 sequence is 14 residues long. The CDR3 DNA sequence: TGTGCCAGCTCATCACGACAGGGGAGCACTGAAGCTTTCTTT. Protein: CASSSRQGSTEAFF. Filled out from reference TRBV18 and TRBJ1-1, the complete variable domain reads NAGVMQNPRHLVRRRGQEARLRCSPMKGHSHVYWYRQLPEEGLKFMVYLQKENIIDESGMPKERFSAEFPKEGPSILRIQQVVRGDSAAYFCASSSRQGSTEAFFGQGTRLTVV.

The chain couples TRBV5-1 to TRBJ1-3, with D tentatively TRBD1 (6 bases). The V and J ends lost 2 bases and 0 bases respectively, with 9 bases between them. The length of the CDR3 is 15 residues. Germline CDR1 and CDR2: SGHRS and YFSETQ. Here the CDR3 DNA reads TGCGCCAGCAGCTTTGGACAGAACTCTGGAAACACCATATATTTT. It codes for CASSFGQNSGNTIYF.

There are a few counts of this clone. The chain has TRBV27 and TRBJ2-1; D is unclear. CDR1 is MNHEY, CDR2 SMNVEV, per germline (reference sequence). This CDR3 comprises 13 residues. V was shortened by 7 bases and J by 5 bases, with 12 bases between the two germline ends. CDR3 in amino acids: CASTEVRNNEQFF. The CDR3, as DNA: TGTGCCAGCACCGAGGTACGGAACAATGAGCAGTTCTTC.

CDR3 nucleotide sequence: TGTGCCAGCAGCTTGCGCTGGAGAAAGGTCACTGAAGCTTTCTTT. Its translation is CASSLRWRKVTEAFF. The V gene is TRBV7-6, the J gene TRBJ1-1; D call uncertain. This CDR3 comprises 15 residues. Trimming took off 3 bases at V and 4 bases at J, with 15 bases between the two ends. Germline V gene data show CDR1 as SGHVS and CDR2 as FNYEAQ.

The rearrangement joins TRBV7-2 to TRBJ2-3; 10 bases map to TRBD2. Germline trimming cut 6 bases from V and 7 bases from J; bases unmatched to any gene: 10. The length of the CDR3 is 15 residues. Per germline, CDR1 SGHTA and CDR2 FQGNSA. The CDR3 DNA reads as TGTGCCAGCAGTAAACTAGGTAGCGGGGGGAATACGCAGTATTTT. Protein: CASSKLGSGGNTQYF.

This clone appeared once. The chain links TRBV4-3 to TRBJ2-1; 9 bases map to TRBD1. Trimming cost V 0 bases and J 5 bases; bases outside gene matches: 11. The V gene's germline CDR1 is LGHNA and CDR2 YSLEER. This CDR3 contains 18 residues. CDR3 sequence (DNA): TGCGCCAGCAGCCAAGATGGGTCCGGGACAGGGTCTAACAATGAGCAGTTCTTC. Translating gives CASSQDGSGTGSNNEQFF.

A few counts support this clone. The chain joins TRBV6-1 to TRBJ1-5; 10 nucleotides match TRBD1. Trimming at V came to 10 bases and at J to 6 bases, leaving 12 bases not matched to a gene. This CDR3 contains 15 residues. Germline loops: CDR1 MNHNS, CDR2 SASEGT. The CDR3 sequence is CATRALTGGSQPQHF. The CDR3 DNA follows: TGTGCCACCCGTGCCTTGACAGGGGGCAGTCAGCCCCAGCATTTT.

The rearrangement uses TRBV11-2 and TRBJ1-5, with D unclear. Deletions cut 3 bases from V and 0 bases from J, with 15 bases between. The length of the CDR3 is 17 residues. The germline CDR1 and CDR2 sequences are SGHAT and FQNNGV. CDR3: CASSFLDGRYSNQPQHF. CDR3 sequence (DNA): TGTGCCAGCAGCTTTCTAGACGGCCGATATAGCAATCAGCCCCAGCATTTT.

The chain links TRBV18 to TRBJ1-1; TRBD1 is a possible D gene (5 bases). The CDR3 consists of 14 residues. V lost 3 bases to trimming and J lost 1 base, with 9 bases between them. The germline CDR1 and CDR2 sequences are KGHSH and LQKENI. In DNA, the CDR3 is TGTGCCAGCTCACCGTGGGGCTCGAACACTGAAGCTTTCTTT. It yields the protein CASSPWGSNTEAFF.